These 13 T cell receptor beta chains were sequenced from one sample in a study of T cell responses to AZD1222 COVID-19 vaccine. The data were produced by immunoSEQ multiplex PCR, yet TCRdb's version contains in-frame clones alone and is incomplete. The data show about 160,000 clones, 80% to 95% seen once. Sequences were derived from peripheral blood, sampled 28 days after the second AZD1222 dose. Receptors were obtained from an adult who received the AZD1222 COVID-19 vaccine.

The chain combines TRBV7-8 with TRBJ2-7; 12 bases are a match to TRBD2. The V gene's germline CDR1 is SGHVS and CDR2 FQNEAQ. V lost 5 bases and J lost 0; bases outside the gene matches: 8. This CDR3 spans 17 amino acids. CDR3 amino acids: CASSPRTSGASSYEQYF. CDR3 bases: TGTGCCAGCAGCCCTCGGACTAGCGGGGCCAGCTCCTACGAGCAGTACTTC.

This chain uses TRBV27 with TRBJ2-7; D not resolved. The CDR3 contains 15 residues. Trimming took 5 bases from V and 0 from J, leaving 14 bases between them. Looked up from germline, CDR1 is MNHEY and CDR2 is SMNVEV (reference sequence). The CDR3 bases are TGTGCCAGCAGTCCTGACATTTTTCCCTCCTACGAGCAGTACTTC. Translation: CASSPDIFPSYEQYF.

V usage is TRBV7-9 and J usage is TRBJ1-1; 7 bases agree with TRBD1. Germline CDR1 is SEHNR and CDR2 is FQNEAQ (reference sequence). With V trimmed by 5 bases and J by 7 bases, 7 bases remained unmatched. The CDR3 has 13 amino acids. CDR3 region: CASSPRDRIEAFF. The CDR3 bases are TGTGCCAGCAGCCCCCGGGACAGAATTGAAGCTTTCTTT.

V gene TRBV5-4 combines with J gene TRBJ2-5; D remains ambiguous. From germline, CDR1 is SGHNT and CDR2 YYREEE (reference sequence). Trimming left V 2 bases short and J 0 bases short, with 8 bases between. The CDR3 covers 14 residues. CDR3 protein: CASSLDEYQETQYF. Written as DNA, the CDR3 is TGTGCCAGCAGCTTAGACGAATACCAAGAGACCCAGTACTTC.

V is TRBV3-1 (or the pseudogene TRBV3-2) and J is TRBJ1-1, with a possible D match to TRBD1 (6 bases). The V gene's germline CDR1 is LGHDT and CDR2 YNNKEL (reference sequence). Trimming removed 3 bases from V and 3 bases from J, with 8 bases in between. The CDR3 length is 13 residues. The CDR3 loop reads CASSHGQHTEAFF. CDR3 coding DNA: TGTGCCAGCAGCCACGGACAGCACACTGAAGCTTTCTTT.

V gene TRBV2 combines with J gene TRBJ2-7; D is undetermined. The germline V gene encodes CDR1 SNHLY and CDR2 FYNNEI. Trimming removed 5 bases at V and 0 bases at J, with 8 bases between. The CDR3 runs 13 residues. CDR3 protein: CASSTQSSYEQYF. CDR3 coding DNA: TGTGCCAGCAGTACCCAGAGCTCCTACGAGCAGTACTTC.

This chain links TRBV12-5 with TRBJ2-5; 8 bases align to TRBD2. This CDR3 comprises 14 residues. Germline CDR1 LGHNT, CDR2 FRNRAP. Trimming at V came to 6 bases and at J to 4 bases, leaving 7 bases not matched to a gene. In nucleotides, the CDR3 is TGTGCTAGTGGCGGATCAGCGGGAGCAGAGACCCAGTACTTC. It translates to CASGGSAGAETQYF.

This chain links TRBV7-9 with TRBJ1-1, with D perhaps TRBD1 (6 bases). V lost 4 bases, J lost 0 bases, and 12 bases lay in between. This CDR3 has 15 amino acids. The V gene's germline CDR1 is SEHNR and CDR2 FQNEAQ (reference sequence). CDR3 bases: TGTGCCAGCAGCTCCTCTTGGGGGCTGAACACTGAAGCTTTCTTT. As protein: CASSSSWGLNTEAFF.

CDR3 in DNA: TGTGCCAGCAGCTTAGGGTCGCCATTTGAAAAACTGTTTTTT. This translates into CASSLGSPFEKLFF. The chain recombines TRBV7-6 with TRBJ1-4; D gene uncertain. The CDR3 sequence is 14 residues long. Trimming stripped 1 base from V and 7 bases from J, with 10 bases between. In germline, CDR1 is SGHVS, CDR2 FNYEAQ.

Only one count was recorded for this clone. The chain has TRBV4-1 and TRBJ2-1, with TRBD1 identical over 7 bases. V was pared by 3 bases and J by 5 bases, with 10 bases of the junction left unmatched. Germline V gives CDR1 MGHRA, CDR2 YSYEKL. CDR3 size: 16 residues. The CDR3 bases are TGCGCCAGCAGCCACCCCCAGGACAGGTCTAACAATGAGCAGTTCTTC. Translation: CASSHPQDRSNNEQFF.

CDR3 bases: TGTGCCACCAGCACCGAAGGGGGGATTAATGAAAAACTGTTTTTT. It encodes CATSTEGGINEKLFF. V gene TRBV15 combines with J gene TRBJ1-4, with D possibly matching TRBD1 (6 bases). There are 15 residues in the CDR3. Germline V lookup: CDR1 LNHNV, CDR2 YYDKDF (reference sequence). Trimming shortened V by 4 bases and J by 4 bases, and 13 bases separated the two germline ends.

V is TRBV30 and J is TRBJ2-3; 12 bases fit TRBD2. V dropped 1 base and J dropped 1; count of bases not matched to a gene: 9. This CDR3 region has 18 residues. The germline V gene encodes CDR1 GTSNPN and CDR2 SVGIG (reference sequence). The CDR3 DNA reads TGTGCCTGGAGTGAAGGTCTAGCGGGAGGGTATGGCACAGATACGCAGTATTTT. Translating it yields CAWSEGLAGGYGTDTQYF.

The chain links TRBV6-2 or TRBV6-3 to TRBJ1-2; TRBD1 might be the D (5 bases). The CDR3 length is 14 residues. CDR1 and CDR2 from the germline V gene are MNHEY and SVGEGT. Trimming removed 0 bases at V and 3 bases at J, with 8 bases between. CDR3 nucleotides: TGTGCCAGCAGTTACTCTGGGGGAGACTATGGCTACACCTTC. Its translation is CASSYSGGDYGYTF.